A single sample gave rise to the 10 T cell receptor beta chains below, sequenced in a study of blood T cell repertoires in COVID-19. Data came from immunoSEQ multiplex PCR; TCRdb stores just in-frame clones and leaves some out. Found here are 90,000 to 150,000 clones, roughly 87% of them singletons; the top ten hold approximately 10%. The specimen sequenced was peripheral blood. The receptors come from an older man with acute or convalescent COVID-19.

J is TRBJ2-5 and V is TRBV9; 12 nucleotides line up with TRBD2. CDR1 SGDLS and CDR2 YYNGEE come from the germline V gene. V shed 3 bases and J 6 bases; nucleotides not matched to a gene: 12. There are 17 residues in the CDR3. The CDR3 nucleotides read TGTGCCAGCAGCGCGAACCCACAGACTAGCGGGAGCAAGACCCAGTACTTC. This sequence encodes CASSANPQTSGSKTQYF.

The J gene is TRBJ1-3, the V gene TRBV15, with TRBD1 as a possible D gene (6 bases). Germline assignment: CDR1 LNHNV and CDR2 YYDKDF (reference sequence). The CDR3 length is 16 residues. Trimming left V 0 bases short and J 0 bases short, with 9 bases between. The CDR3 nucleotides read TGTGCCACCAGCAGAGATCACAGGGACTCTGGAAACACCATATATTTT. This codes for CATSRDHRDSGNTIYF.

Here the CDR3 DNA reads TGCGCCAGCAGCCAAAAACAGCTTAACACCGGGGAGCTGTTTTTT. Its translation is CASSQKQLNTGELFF. This chain links TRBV4-1 with TRBJ2-2; no clear D gene. Trimming cost V 2 bases and J 2 bases, with 9 bases left between them. This CDR3 has 15 amino acids. The germline V gene encodes CDR1 MGHRA and CDR2 YSYEKL.

The chain is built from TRBV6-2 or TRBV6-3 and TRBJ2-2, with D unresolved. Germline CDR1 reads MNHEY; CDR2 reads SVGEGT. This CDR3 has 12 amino acids. The V end was cut by 6 bases, the J end by 8 bases, with 10 bases between. The CDR3 region has the DNA TGTGCCAGCAGCAATGGAGTAGGGGAGCTGTTTTTT. Amino acids: CASSNGVGELFF.

The chain combines TRBV2 with TRBJ1-1; 9 positions match TRBD1. CDR1 and CDR2 from the germline V gene are SNHLY and FYNNEI. V was pared by 7 bases and J by 6 bases, with 12 bases of the junction left unmatched. CDR3 size: 15 residues. The CDR3, as DNA: TGTGCCAGCACCGAAGACACGGGGACAGGGTCTGAAGCTTTCTTT. Encoded protein: CASTEDTGTGSEAFF.

The chain couples TRBV20-1 to TRBJ1-1; tentative D call: TRBD1 (6 bases). V lost 7 bases, J lost 0 bases, and 21 bases lay in between. The CDR3 has 16 amino acids. Germline CDR1 reads DFQATT; CDR2 reads SNEGSKA (reference sequence). Here the CDR3 DNA reads TGCAGTGTTAGTCCCGGGTCCCACAGGGTGAACACTGAAGCTTTCTTT. Amino acid sequence: CSVSPGSHRVNTEAFF.

The V call is TRBV3-1 (or the pseudogene TRBV3-2), the J call TRBJ2-1, with a tentative D call TRBD1 (6 bases). Germline loops: CDR1 LGHDT, CDR2 YNNKEL (reference sequence). CDR3 length: 17 residues. V lost 4 bases to trimming and J lost 15 bases, with 31 bases between them. DNA for the CDR3: TGTGCCAGCAGCCCGCCCTCCGGGACAAGGGGACCGTATTTGCGGTTCTTC. Translated: CASSPPSGTRGPYLRFF.

The J gene is TRBJ2-7, the V gene TRBV7-2; 9 bases are a match to TRBD2. Germline V gives CDR1 SGHTA, CDR2 FQGNSA. V gave up 5 bases and J gave up 3 bases; unmatched junction bases: 2. The CDR3 covers 13 residues. CDR3 DNA sequence: TGTGCCAGCAGCCCGACTAGCGGCTACGAGCAGTACTTC. Amino acid sequence: CASSPTSGYEQYF.

This chain connects TRBV18 to TRBJ2-7; TRBD2 is a possible D gene (5 bases). Trimming took 3 bases from V and 0 from J, leaving 9 bases between them. The CDR3 loop spans 14 amino acids. The germline CDR1 and CDR2 sequences are KGHSH and LQKENI. The CDR3 loop is CASSPTGNSYEQYF. CDR3 bases: TGTGCCAGCTCACCGACGGGGAACTCCTACGAGCAGTACTTC.

The chain couples TRBV29-1 to TRBJ2-7; TRBD2 agrees at 15 bases. CDR3 length equals 16 residues. CDR1 SQVTM and CDR2 ANQGSEA come from the germline V gene. V lost 6 bases, J lost 6 bases, and 12 bases stayed unmatched. The CDR3 reads CSVSQGQGLAGGEQYF. Here the CDR3 DNA reads TGCAGCGTGTCCCAGGGCCAGGGACTAGCGGGAGGCGAGCAGTACTTC.